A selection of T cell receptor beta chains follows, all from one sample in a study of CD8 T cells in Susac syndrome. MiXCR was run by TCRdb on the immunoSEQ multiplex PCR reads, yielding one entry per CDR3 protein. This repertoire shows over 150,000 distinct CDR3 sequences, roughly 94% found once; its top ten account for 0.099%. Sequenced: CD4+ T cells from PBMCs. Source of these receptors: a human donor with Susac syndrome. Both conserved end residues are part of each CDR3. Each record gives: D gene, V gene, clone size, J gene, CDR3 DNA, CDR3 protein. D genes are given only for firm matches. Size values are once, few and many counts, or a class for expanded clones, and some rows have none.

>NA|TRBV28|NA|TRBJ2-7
TGTGCCAGCTCAAAGGGGGGGGACTACGAGCAGTACTTC
CASSKGGDYEQYF
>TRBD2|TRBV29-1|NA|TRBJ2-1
TGCAGCGTCCTACCTGGCGGGAGCCGTGGAAATGAGCAGTTCTTC
CSVLPGGSRGNEQFF
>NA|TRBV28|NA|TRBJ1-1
TGTGCCAGCGAACTTACGGGCCGCCCGAACACTGAAGCTTTCTTT
CASELTGRPNTEAFF
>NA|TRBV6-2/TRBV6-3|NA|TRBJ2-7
TGTGCCAGCAGTTACGGTTACAGGGTGGTATACGAGCAGTACTTC
CASSYGYRVVYEQYF
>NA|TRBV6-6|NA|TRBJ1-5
TGTGCCAGCAGTTACGGGGGGACCAATCAGCCCCAGCATTTT
CASSYGGTNQPQHF
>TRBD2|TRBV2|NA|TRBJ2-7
TGTGCCAGCAGTGTAGATAAATCTGGGCGGGAGCTCCTCTACGAGCAGTACTTC
CASSVDKSGRELLYEQYF
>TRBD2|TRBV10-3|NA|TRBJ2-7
TGTGCCATCAGTGAGGGGCGGGAGGGGCACGAGCAGTACTTC
CAISEGREGHEQYF
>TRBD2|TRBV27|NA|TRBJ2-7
TGTGCCAGCAGTTTATTGGGAGGGTCCTACGAGCAGTACTTC
CASSLLGGSYEQYF
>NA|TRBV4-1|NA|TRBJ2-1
TGCGCCAGCAGCCAAGAAGGTCTGTATCCCTACAATGAGCAGTTCTTC
CASSQEGLYPYNEQFF
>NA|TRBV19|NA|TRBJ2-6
TGTGCCAGTAGGATGAACAGGGCCGGGGCCAACGTCCTGACTTTC
CASRMNRAGANVLTF
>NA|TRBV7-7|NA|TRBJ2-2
TGTGCTAGCAGCCGACGACTAGGCGCCGGGGAGCTGTTTTTT
CASSRRLGAGELFF
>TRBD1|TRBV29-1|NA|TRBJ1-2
TGCAGCGTTGGACAGGGGAGAGATGGCTACACCTTC
CSVGQGRDGYTF
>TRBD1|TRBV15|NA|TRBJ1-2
TGTGCCACCAGCAGGGACAGGAGGTACTATGGCTACACCTTC
CATSRDRRYYGYTF
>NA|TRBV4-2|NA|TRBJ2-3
TGTGCCAGCAGCCAAGAGGAAATAGCGGCGCATAGTACGCAGTATTTT
CASSQEEIAAHSTQYF
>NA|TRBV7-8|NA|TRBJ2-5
TGTGCCAGCAGCTTAAAGTCAGGGTACCAAGAGACCCAGTACTTC
CASSLKSGYQETQYF
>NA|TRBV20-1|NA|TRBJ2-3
TGCAGTGCCAGCCTCCTAGGGGACATTAGCACAGATACGCAGTATTTT
CSASLLGDISTDTQYF
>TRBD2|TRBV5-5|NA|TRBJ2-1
TGTGCCAGCAGCTTTATGACTAGCGGGAGTGTCGGGTCCTACAATGAGCAGTTCTTC
CASSFMTSGSVGSYNEQFF
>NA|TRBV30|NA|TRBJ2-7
TGTGCCTGGAGTGTACTAGGGATCTCCTACGAGCAGTACTTC
CAWSVLGISYEQYF
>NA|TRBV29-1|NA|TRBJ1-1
TGCAGCGTTGTTGGGGGCAACACTGAAGCTTTCTTT
CSVVGGNTEAFF
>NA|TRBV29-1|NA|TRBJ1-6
TGCAGCGTTGAAGATCCGGGACTGAACTCACCCCTCCACTTT
CSVEDPGLNSPLHF
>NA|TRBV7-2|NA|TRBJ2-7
TGTGCCAGCAGCTTAGCGGTCGGGGACGAGCAGTACTTC
CASSLAVGDEQYF
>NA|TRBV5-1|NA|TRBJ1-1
TGCGCCAGCAGCAAGATGACCAGGGAGGCTGAAGCTTTCTTT
CASSKMTREAEAFF
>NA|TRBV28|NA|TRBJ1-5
TGTGCCAGCAGTTTAATGGGGAGGCCCCAGCATTTT
CASSLMGRPQHF
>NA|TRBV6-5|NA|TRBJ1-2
TGTGCCAGCACCCGGGGGGGGAGCATTAACTATGGCTACACCTTC
CASTRGGSINYGYTF
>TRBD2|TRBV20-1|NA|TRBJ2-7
TGCAGTGCTAGAGATCGGGCTAGCGGAGGCTACGAGCAGTACTTC
CSARDRASGGYEQYF
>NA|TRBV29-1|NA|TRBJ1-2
TGCAGCGTTGTTGTGGGGTCCTATGGCTACACCTTC
CSVVVGSYGYTF
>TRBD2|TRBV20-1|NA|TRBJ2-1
TGCAGTGCGAGACAAGCGGGACTGAATGAGCAGTTCTTC
CSARQAGLNEQFF
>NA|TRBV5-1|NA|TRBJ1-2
TGCGCCAGCAGCTTATTACAGGGAACCTACTATGGCTACACCTTC
CASSLLQGTYYGYTF
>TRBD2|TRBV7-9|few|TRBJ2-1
TGTGCCAGCAGCGTACGGACTAGCGGGAGCTACAATGAGCAGTTCTTC
CASSVRTSGSYNEQFF
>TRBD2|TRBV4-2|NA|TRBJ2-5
TGTGCCAGCAGCCCCACAGGCCAGCGGGGAAATCAAGAGACCCAGTACTTC
CASSPTGQRGNQETQYF
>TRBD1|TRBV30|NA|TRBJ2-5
TGTGCCTGGAGTCGGGACAGGGGCCAAGAGACCCAGTACTTC
CAWSRDRGQETQYF
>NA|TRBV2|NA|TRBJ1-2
TGTGCCAGCAGTGAAAACGGGTGGGCAAAGGAGGGTGGCTACACCTTC
CASSENGWAKEGGYTF
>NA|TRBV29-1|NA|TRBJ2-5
TGCAGCCTTCGGGGACACTTCCAAGAGACCCAGTACTTC
CSLRGHFQETQYF
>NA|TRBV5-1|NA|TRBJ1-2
TGCGCCAGCAGCGAGAACAGGGATGTGTATGGCTACACCTTC
CASSENRDVYGYTF
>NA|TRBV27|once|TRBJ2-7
TGTGCCAGCAGTCCATCCTCACACCCAGGTTCACGCGAGCAGTACTTC
CASSPSSHPGSREQYF
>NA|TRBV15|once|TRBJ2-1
TGTGCCACCAGCAGAGAGCTAGATCTTGGGAATGAGCAGTTCTTC
CATSRELDLGNEQFF
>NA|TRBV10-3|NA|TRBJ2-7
TGTGCCATCAGTGGCCAGGGTGGTCTCGAGCAGTACTTC
CAISGQGGLEQYF
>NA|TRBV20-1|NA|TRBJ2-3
TGCAGTGCTAGGGCCCCTCCTTTTAGGCCCCCACGCACAGATACGCAGTATTTT
CSARAPPFRPPRTDTQYF
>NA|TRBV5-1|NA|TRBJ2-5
TGCGCCAGCAGCGTACAACCCGGGCGGGAAGAGACCCAGTACTTC
CASSVQPGREETQYF
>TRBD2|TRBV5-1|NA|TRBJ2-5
TGCGCCAGCAGCGGCACGGGACTACAAGAGACCCAGTACTTC
CASSGTGLQETQYF
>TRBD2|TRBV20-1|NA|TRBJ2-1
TGCAGTGCTATGGGGACTAGCGGAAACAATGAGCAGTTCTTC
CSAMGTSGNNEQFF
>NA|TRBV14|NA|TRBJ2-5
TGTGCCAGCAGCCAATCCCTGGCCACAGAGACCCAGTACTTC
CASSQSLATETQYF
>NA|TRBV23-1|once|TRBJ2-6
TGCGCCAGCAGACTCTCGACAGGTCCCAACTCTGGGGCCAACGTCCTGACTTTC
CASRLSTGPNSGANVLTF
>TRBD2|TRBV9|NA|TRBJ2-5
TGTGCCAGCAGCGCTAGCGGGAGGAGGGAAGAGACCCAGTACTTC
CASSASGRREETQYF
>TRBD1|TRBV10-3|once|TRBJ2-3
TGTGCCATCAGTCCGGGACAGGACGGGGATACGCAGTATTTT
CAISPGQDGDTQYF
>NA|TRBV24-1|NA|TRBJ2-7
TGTGCCACCAGTACGGCAGGGGCCGCCTACGAGCAGTACTTC
CATSTAGAAYEQYF
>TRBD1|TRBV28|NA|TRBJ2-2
TGTGCCAGCAGGACATGGACAGGGCCGGTGAACACCGGGGAGCTGTTTTTT
CASRTWTGPVNTGELFF
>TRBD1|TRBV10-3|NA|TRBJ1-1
TGTGCCATCAGTGAGGCGGACAGGGCCACTGAAGCTTTCTTT
CAISEADRATEAFF
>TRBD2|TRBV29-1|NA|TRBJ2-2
TGCAGCGTTTCCAGCCTAGCGGACACCGGGGAGCTGTTTTTT
CSVSSLADTGELFF
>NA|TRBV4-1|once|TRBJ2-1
TGCGCCAGCAGCCGCGCAGGGTTGGGTGAGCAGTTCTTC
CASSRAGLGEQFF
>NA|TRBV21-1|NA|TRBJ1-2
TGTGCCAGCAGTAGACAGGGGGCCGGGTATGGCTACACCTTC
CASSRQGAGYGYTF
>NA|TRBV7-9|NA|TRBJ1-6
TGTGCCAGCAGCTTACAGGTTTCACCCCTCCACTTT
CASSLQVSPLHF
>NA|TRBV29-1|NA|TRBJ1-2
TGCAGCGTTGAAGGAGACACGAGCTATGGCTACACCTTC
CSVEGDTSYGYTF